Reported below is one T cell receptor beta chain. The source of the sample is a study of blood T cell repertoires in COVID-19. Overall study context: Acute-phase and convalescent COVID-19 samples originated in the United States, Italy and Spain. The cDNA or gDNA used as material had been derived from T cells, B-cell-depleted T cells, or PBMCs.

J lost 3 bases, V lost 2 bases, and 8 bases had no gene match. This CDR3 is built from 16 residues. The germline gives CDR1 SGHVS, CDR2 FNYEAQ. In the original workflow: Estimation of nucleated cell counts was performed using reference gene primer amplification. Sequencing was performed with immunoSEQ multiplex PCR; in TCRdb, only in-frame clones are kept and a portion is missing. For V, J and clone size, that table is used; D and trimming come from the DNA. The table has around 97,000 clones, roughly nine tenths seen once. The TCR originated in a woman at least 80 years old in a cohort sampled during active COVID-19. The chain carries TRBV7-6 and TRBJ2-7, with 9 nucleotides matching TRBD1. The sequencing sample was made of peripheral blood. The CDR3 sequence is CASSLMGQGLDYEQYF. In nucleotides, the CDR3 is TGTGCCAGCAGCTTAATGGGACAGGGATTGGACTACGAGCAGTACTTC.